This TCR beta chain stems from a study of siplizumab effects on memory and regulatory T cells. Study outcomes and limitations: Some alloreactive sequences were traceable to unstimulated CD4+ memory cells, and siplizumab significantly reduced them. In unstimulated cells, naive T cells appeared more diverse than memory T cells and seemed major alloresponse contributors. Assignment to unstimulated subsets succeeded for only a minor fraction of the alloreactive clones. Of the proliferating CD4+ or CD8+ clones, roughly 75-96% lacked a naive or memory phenotype that could be assigned.

The CDR3 runs 15 residues. Looked up from germline, CDR1 is GTSNPN and CDR2 is SVGIG (reference sequence). V lost 5 bases and J 1 base, leaving 12 bases between the germline ends. Repertoires were generated with immunoSEQ multiplex PCR, while TCRdb's copy carries only in-frame clones and drops some. The profile shows roughly 120,000 clones, about 92% of them singletons. Worth noting for this clone: Its antigen is not known.

The sequenced sample consisted of Tregs sorted from blood. The chain recombines TRBV30 with TRBJ2-6; D possibly uses TRBD1 or TRBD2 (7 bases each). The source of this sequence is a human donor in good health. The CDR3 DNA reads TGTGCCTGGCACAGGGGAGGGTCTGGGGCCAACGTCCTGACTTTC. Its protein is CAWHRGGSGANVLTF.